The entry that follows covers one TCR beta chain sequence. Its antigen is undetermined. The record originates from a study of regulatory T cells in long-lasting Graves disease. As for the study in general: Persistent Graves' disease meant over 5 years of antithyroid drugs with positive TSH receptor antibodies. The study, taken as a whole, reports: Relative to new patients (approximately 1,000), persistent patients exhibited greater sharing of public clonotypes (about 3,000).

Libraries of TCR beta came from iRepertoire HTBI primers plus Arm-PCR of CDR3 regions. TCRdb reanalysed the multiplex PCR reads using MiXCR and keeps one entry per CDR3 protein. The sample lists about 310,000 distinct CDR3 sequences, around 23% seen once, with around 50% in the top ten. Germline V lookup: CDR1 MDHEN, CDR2 SYDVKM. V was shortened by 7 bases and J by 2 bases, with 15 bases between the two germline ends. The CDR3 has 14 amino acids. The time point was: persistent/refractory GD, antithyroid drugs over 5 years with positive TRAb. Construction of the TCR library relied on RNA isolated from PBMCs.

This sequence originates from a female donor with Graves disease. This chain uses TRBV28 with TRBJ2-7, with D hard to call. The sample in question was peripheral blood mononuclear cells (PBMCs), obtained when the disease was refractory, from a patient treated with antithyroid drugs. CDR3 sequence: CASKTWQAAYEQYF. DNA of the CDR3: TGTGCCAGCAAGACGTGGCAGGCTGCCTACGAGCAGTACTTC.